This T cell receptor (beta chain) was observed in a study of OX40 agonist ivuxolimab in advanced cancers. The V segment lost 6 bases and the J segment 1 base; nucleotides outside the gene matches: 6. CDR3 length equals 16 residues. Germline-derived CDR1 and CDR2 are MNHEY and SMNVEV (reference sequence). Study results and caveats: CD4+ T cells averaged fewer expanded clones than CD8+ T cells.

In the case of this clone: The antigen remains unidentified.

Some clones are missing from TCRdb's copy, which holds only in-frame ones; the method was immunoSEQ multiplex PCR. The sample shows approximately 99,000 clones, 91% of them seen only once. Sequenced material: CD4+ or CD8+ T cells sorted from blood, taken in a trial of the OX40 agonist ivuxolimab. The chain is built from TRBV27 and TRBJ2-5; 12 bases agree with TRBD2. The sequence came from an adult with an advanced solid tumor such as melanoma, head and neck, liver or kidney cancer. The CDR3 spells CASRTTSGGPQETQYF. The CDR3 nucleotides read TGTGCCAGCAGGACGACTAGCGGGGGACCCCAAGAGACCCAGTACTTC.